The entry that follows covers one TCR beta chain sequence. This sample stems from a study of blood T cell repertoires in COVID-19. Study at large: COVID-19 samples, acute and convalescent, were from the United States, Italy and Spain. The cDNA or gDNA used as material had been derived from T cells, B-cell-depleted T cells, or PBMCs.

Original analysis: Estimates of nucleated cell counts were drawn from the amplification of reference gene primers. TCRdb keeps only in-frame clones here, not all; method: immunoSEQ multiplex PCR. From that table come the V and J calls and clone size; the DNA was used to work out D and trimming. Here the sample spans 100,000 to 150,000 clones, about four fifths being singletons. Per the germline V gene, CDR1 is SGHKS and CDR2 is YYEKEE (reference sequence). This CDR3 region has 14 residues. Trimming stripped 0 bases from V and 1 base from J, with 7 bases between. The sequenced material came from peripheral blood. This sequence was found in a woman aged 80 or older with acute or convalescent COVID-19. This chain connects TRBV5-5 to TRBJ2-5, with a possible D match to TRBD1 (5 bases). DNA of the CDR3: TGTGCCAGCAGCTTGGGACAGCTCCAAGAGACCCAGTACTTC. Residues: CASSLGQLQETQYF.